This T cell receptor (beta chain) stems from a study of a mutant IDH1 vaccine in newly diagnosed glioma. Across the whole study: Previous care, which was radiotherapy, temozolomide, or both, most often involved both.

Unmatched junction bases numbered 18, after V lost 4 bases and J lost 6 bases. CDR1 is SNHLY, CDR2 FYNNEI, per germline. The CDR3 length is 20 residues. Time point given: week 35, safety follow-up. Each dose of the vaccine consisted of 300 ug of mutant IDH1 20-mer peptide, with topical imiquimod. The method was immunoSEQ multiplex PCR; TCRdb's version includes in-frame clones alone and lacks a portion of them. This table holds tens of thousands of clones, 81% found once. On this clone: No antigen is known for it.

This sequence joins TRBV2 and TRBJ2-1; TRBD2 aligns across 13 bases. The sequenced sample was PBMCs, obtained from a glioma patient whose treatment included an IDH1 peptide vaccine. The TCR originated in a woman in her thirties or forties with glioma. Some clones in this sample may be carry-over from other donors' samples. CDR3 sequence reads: CASSGEGTSGKRGWINEQFF. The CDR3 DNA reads TGTGCCAGCAGTGGGGAAGGGACTAGCGGGAAACGGGGTTGGATCAATGAGCAGTTCTTC.